The rows below give T cell receptor beta chains drawn from one sample of a study of early T cells in non-severe SARS-CoV-2 infection. TCRdb processed the 5' RACE reads anew with MiXCR; each CDR3 protein has one entry. The sample lists about 43,000 distinct CDR3 sequences; approximately 11% were seen once. The sequencing input was whole blood. Receptors originate from an adult who was a healthcare worker with PCR-confirmed SARS-CoV-2 infection or an uninfected control (not recorded which). Both conserved end residues are part of each CDR3. D genes are given only for firm matches. Clone sizes are given selectively: once, few, many, or a class where the clone is expanded.

clone size | J gene | D gene | V gene | CDR3 protein | CDR3 DNA
many | TRBJ1-2 | NA | TRBV3-1 | CASSQRGSTANYGYTF | TGTGCCAGCAGCCAAAGGGGAAGCACAGCTAACTATGGCTACACCTTC
NA | TRBJ1-3 | NA | TRBV5-1 | CASSLGQAISGNTIYF | TGCGCCAGCAGCTTGGGGCAGGCGATCTCTGGAAACACCATATATTTT
NA | TRBJ2-3 | NA | TRBV3-2 | CASSQGRADTQYF | TGTGCCAGCAGCCAAGGCCGCGCGGATACGCAGTATTTT
few | TRBJ1-2 | NA | TRBV6-5 | CASKIDTSELNGYTF | TGTGCCAGCAAGATAGACACATCCGAGTTAAATGGCTACACCTTC
NA | TRBJ1-5 | NA | TRBV5-8 | CASSLRRNQPQHF | TGTGCCAGCAGCTTGCGGCGGAATCAGCCCCAGCATTTT
few | TRBJ1-3 | NA | TRBV20-1 | CSAPPAGPSGNTIYF | TGCAGTGCCCCTCCGGCAGGACCCTCTGGAAACACCATATATTTT
many | TRBJ1-2 | TRBD1 | TRBV9 | CASSLTGGGGYTF | TGTGCCAGCAGCTTGACAGGGGGCGGTGGCTACACCTTC
NA | TRBJ2-5 | TRBD1 | TRBV20-1 | CSASRTGFEETQYF | TGCAGTGCTTCCCGGACAGGGTTTGAAGAGACCCAGTACTTC
NA | TRBJ1-1 | NA | TRBV15 | CATSRGFVANTEAFF | TGTGCCACCAGCAGAGGATTTGTAGCGAACACTGAAGCTTTCTTT
few | TRBJ2-1 | TRBD1 | TRBV7-6 | CASSLPDRGGNEQFF | TGTGCCAGCAGCCTCCCTGACAGGGGGGGCAATGAGCAGTTCTTC
NA | TRBJ2-3 | NA | TRBV29-1 | CSETSTDTQYF | TGCAGCGAGACTAGCACAGATACGCAGTATTTT
many | TRBJ1-5 | TRBD1 | TRBV7-6 | CASSLTGNQPQHF | TGTGCCAGCAGCTTGACAGGGAATCAGCCCCAGCATTTT
few | TRBJ2-7 | NA | TRBV10-3 | CAISEVGSSRYEQYF | TGTGCCATCAGTGAGGTCGGGAGTAGTAGATACGAGCAGTACTTC
NA | TRBJ2-6 | NA | TRBV19 | CASSFPPRRSNVLTF | TGTGCCAGTAGTTTCCCCCCGCGACGGTCCAACGTCCTGACTTTC
many | TRBJ2-2 | NA | TRBV18 | CASATRPDTGELFF | TGTGCCAGCGCAACACGGCCCGACACCGGGGAGCTGTTTTTT
many | TRBJ1-5 | NA | TRBV7-2 | CASSDHGSNQPQHF | TGTGCCAGCAGCGATCATGGGAGCAATCAGCCCCAGCATTTT
NA | TRBJ1-1 | NA | TRBV7-2 | CASSPQVTGYKNTEAFF | TGTGCCAGCAGCCCTCAAGTGACAGGCTACAAGAACACTGAAGCTTTCTTT
few | TRBJ1-6 | NA | TRBV5-6 | CASSLVGGPAGDSPLHF | TGTGCCAGCAGCTTGGTTGGAGGGCCCGCTGGAGATTCACCCCTCCACTTT
once | TRBJ1-3 | NA | TRBV21-1 | CASTIDRGGFGPPTAGNTIYF | TGTGCCAGCACGATCGACAGGGGAGGTTTCGGGCCGCCTACCGCTGGAAACACCATATATTTT
many | TRBJ1-5 | NA | TRBV7-2 | CASSSDYYSNQPQHF | TGTGCCAGCAGCTCAGACTATTATAGCAATCAGCCCCAGCATTTT
many | TRBJ1-1 | TRBD1 | TRBV12-3/TRBV12-4 | CASNRGGGQGLSEAFF | TGTGCCAGTAACCGAGGTGGGGGACAGGGGTTATCTGAAGCTTTCTTT
many | TRBJ1-6 | NA | TRBV2 | CASSERVGATRGSPLHF | TGTGCCAGCAGTGAAAGGGTCGGGGCTACTCGGGGCTCACCCCTCCACTTT
NA | TRBJ2-1 | NA | TRBV20-1 | CSAYRGDSEGPFF | TGCAGTGCTTATAGGGGGGACTCGGAGGGTCCGTTCTTC
NA | TRBJ2-6 | NA | TRBV7-9 | CASSPQAGRASTGANVLTF | TGTGCCAGCAGCCCACAGGCGGGCAGGGCCTCTACTGGGGCCAACGTCCTGACTTTC
few | TRBJ1-6 | NA | TRBV6-5 | CASSYRETVYNSPLHF | TGTGCCAGCAGTTACCGAGAGACAGTCTATAATTCACCCCTCCATTTT
NA | TRBJ1-1 | NA | TRBV27 | CASTPRTNTEAFF | TGTGCCAGTACACCAAGGACGAACACTGAAGCTTTCTTT
many | TRBJ1-2 | NA | TRBV30 | CAWSKEEGMGYTF | TGTGCCTGGAGCAAGGAAGAGGGGATGGGCTACACCTTC
many | TRBJ2-7 | NA | TRBV7-9 | CASTPAGTYEQYF | TGTGCCAGCACCCCAGCGGGTACCTACGAGCAGTACTTC
many | TRBJ1-5 | TRBD1 | TRBV7-2 | CASSLEGGQAIPNQPQHF | TGTGCCAGCAGCTTAGAGGGGGGACAGGCGATACCCAATCAGCCCCAGCATTTT
few | TRBJ2-5 | NA | TRBV24-1 | CATSETERLQETQYF | TGTGCCACCAGTGAAACAGAAAGACTCCAAGAGACCCAGTACTTC
many | TRBJ1-4 | NA | TRBV7-6 | CASSGSRQEKLFF | TGTGCCAGCAGCGGAAGCCGACAAGAAAAACTGTTTTTT
many | TRBJ1-1 | NA | TRBV11-2 | CASTPGVGEAFF | TGTGCCAGCACCCCGGGAGTAGGGGAAGCTTTCTTT
many | TRBJ1-4 | NA | TRBV12-3/TRBV12-4 | CASSPRAGQVEKLFF | TGTGCCAGCAGCCCCCGGGCCGGACAAGTTGAAAAACTGTTTTTT
many | TRBJ2-7 | NA | TRBV6-5 | CASSGPRGGMYEQYF | TGTGCCAGCAGTGGTCCCAGGGGAGGAATGTACGAGCAGTACTTC
NA | TRBJ2-5 | TRBD1 | TRBV5-6 | CASSSDQGASETQYF | TGTGCCAGCAGCTCAGATCAGGGGGCGTCAGAGACCCAGTACTTC
NA | TRBJ1-3 | NA | TRBV6-5 | CASSYSARPGNTIYF | TGTGCCAGCAGTTACTCGGCCAGGCCTGGAAACACCATATATTTT
many | TRBJ1-1 | NA | TRBV14 | CASSSKVNTEAFF | TGTGCCAGCAGCTCGAAGGTAAACACTGAAGCTTTCTTT
NA | TRBJ2-1 | TRBD1 | TRBV12-3/TRBV12-4 | CASSLAGGLYEQFF | TGTGCCAGCAGTTTGGCAGGGGGTCTGTATGAGCAGTTCTTC
many | TRBJ2-2 | TRBD1 | TRBV12-3/TRBV12-4 | CASTRRTGSPTWVGELFF | TGTGCCAGCACCCGAAGGACAGGGTCCCCCACTTGGGTCGGGGAGCTGTTTTTT
NA | TRBJ2-7 | NA | TRBV7-6 | CASSSRPSSYEQYF | TGTGCCAGCAGCTCTAGACCTAGCTCCTACGAGCAGTACTTC
many | TRBJ1-1 | TRBD1 | TRBV18 | CASSRQGGGTEAFF | TGTGCCAGCTCGCGACAGGGAGGTGGCACTGAAGCTTTCTTT
many | TRBJ2-7 | NA | TRBV3-1 | CASSQDLPGSYEQYF | TGTGCCAGCAGCCAAGATCTCCCAGGCTCCTACGAGCAGTACTTC
many | TRBJ2-3 | NA | TRBV30 | CAWSAVRGSVGAATDTQYF | TGTGCCTGGAGTGCGGTCAGGGGCTCGGTGGGAGCGGCCACAGATACGCAGTATTTT